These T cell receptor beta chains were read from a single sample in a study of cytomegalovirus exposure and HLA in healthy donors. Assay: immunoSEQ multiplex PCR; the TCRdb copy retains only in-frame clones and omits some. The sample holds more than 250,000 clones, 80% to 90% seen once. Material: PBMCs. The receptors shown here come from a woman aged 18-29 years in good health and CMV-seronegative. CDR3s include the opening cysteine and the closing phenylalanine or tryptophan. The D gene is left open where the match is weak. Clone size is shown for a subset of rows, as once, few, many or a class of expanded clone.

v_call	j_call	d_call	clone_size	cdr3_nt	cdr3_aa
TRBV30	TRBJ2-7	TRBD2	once	TGTGCCCGGGCGACTAGCGGGGTCTCCTACGAGCAGTACTTC	CARATSGVSYEQYF
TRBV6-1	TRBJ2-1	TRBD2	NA	TGTGCCAGCAGCCCCTCGGGGGGGCAGGATGAGCAGTTCTTC	CASSPSGGQDEQFF
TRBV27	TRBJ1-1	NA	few	TGTGCCAGCAGTTTACGGGTAATCAACACTGAAGCTTTCTTT	CASSLRVINTEAFF
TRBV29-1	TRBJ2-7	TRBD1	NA	TGCAGCGTTGAAGATCCCGCAACCGGGACAGGTGAGCAGTACTTC	CSVEDPATGTGEQYF
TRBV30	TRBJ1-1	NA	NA	TGTGCCTGGAGTCTGGCTGGGAACACTGAAGCTTTCTTT	CAWSLAGNTEAFF
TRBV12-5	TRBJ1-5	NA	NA	TGTGCTAGTGGTTCCACGGAGCCCCAGCATTTT	CASGSTEPQHF
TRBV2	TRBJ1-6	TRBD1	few	TGTGCCGGGGACAGCTCCTATAATTCCCCCCTCCACTTT	CAGDSSYNSPLHF
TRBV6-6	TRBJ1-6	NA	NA	TGTGCCAGCAGTTACGGGGGGGGCGATTCACCCCTCCACTTT	CASSYGGGDSPLHF
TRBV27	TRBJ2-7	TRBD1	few	TGTGCCAGCAGTTCGAAACCGGGACAGGGGGTATTACGCGAGCAGTACTTC	CASSSKPGQGVLREQYF
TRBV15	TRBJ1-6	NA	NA	TGTGCCACCAGCAGAGATCGAGCACAGGCCCTCCACTTT	CATSRDRAQALHF
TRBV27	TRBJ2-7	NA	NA	TGTGCCAGCAGTTCGACACCTCACTCCTACGAGCAGTACTTC	CASSSTPHSYEQYF
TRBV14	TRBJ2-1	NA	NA	TGTGCCAGCAGCCAAGCATGGGGCCAGAGCTCCTACAATGAGCAGTTCTTC	CASSQAWGQSSYNEQFF
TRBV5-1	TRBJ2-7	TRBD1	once	TGCGCCAGCAGCTTGGTGGGACAGGGGGCCTACGAGCAGTACTTC	CASSLVGQGAYEQYF
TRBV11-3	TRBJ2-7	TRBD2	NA	TGTGCCAGCAGCAGGGCTAGCGGGGAAGCGTACGAGCAGTACTTC	CASSRASGEAYEQYF
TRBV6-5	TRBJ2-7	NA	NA	TGTGCCAGCAGTTACTCCCCCCATCTTCAGGGGGGCGAGCAGTACTTC	CASSYSPHLQGGEQYF
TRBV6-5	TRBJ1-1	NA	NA	TGTGCCAGCAGTTACTCGAGGTCGGGGAACACTGAAGCTTTCTTT	CASSYSRSGNTEAFF
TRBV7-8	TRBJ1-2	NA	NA	TGTGCCAGTAGCTTAGCGTCGGGTAATGGCTACACCTTC	CASSLASGNGYTF
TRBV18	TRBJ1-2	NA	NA	TGTGCCAGCTCACCAGGGAGCGGTGGCTACACCTTC	CASSPGSGGYTF
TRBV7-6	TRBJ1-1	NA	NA	TGTGCCAGCAGCCTCGGGACACCTCCCATGGGCACTGAAGCTTTCTTT	CASSLGTPPMGTEAFF
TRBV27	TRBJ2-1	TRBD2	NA	TGTGCCAGCAGTATAGCGGGGGGGTACAATGAGCAGTTCTTC	CASSIAGGYNEQFF
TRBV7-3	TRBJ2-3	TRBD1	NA	TGTGCCAGCAGCTTAAAAGGACGGTGGGACAGGGGTTCAGATACGCAGTATTTT	CASSLKGRWDRGSDTQYF
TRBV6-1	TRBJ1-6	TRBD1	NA	TGTGCCAGCAGTGAAGCGTCTTGGACAGGGTATAATTCACCCCTCCACTTT	CASSEASWTGYNSPLHF
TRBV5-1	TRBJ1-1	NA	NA	TGCGCCAGCAGCTTGATCCCAGGCCTGAACACTGAAGCTTTCTTT	CASSLIPGLNTEAFF
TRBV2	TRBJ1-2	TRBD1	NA	TGTGCCAGCAGGGGGGACAGGGTGGAAGGCTACACCTTC	CASRGDRVEGYTF
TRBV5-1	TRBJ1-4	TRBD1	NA	TGCGCCAGCAACAGGGGGCGAGATGAAAAACTGTTTTTT	CASNRGRDEKLFF
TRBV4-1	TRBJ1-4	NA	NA	TGCGCCACCAAAAGTGGGGGGATTGCAACTAATGAAAAACTGTTTTTT	CATKSGGIATNEKLFF
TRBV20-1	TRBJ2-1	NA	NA	TGCAGTGCCCAGGGAATTAGTGAGCAGTTCTTC	CSAQGISEQFF
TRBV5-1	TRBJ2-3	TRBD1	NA	TGCGCCAGCAGCTTGGGGACAGGGGGCACAGATACGCAGTATTTT	CASSLGTGGTDTQYF
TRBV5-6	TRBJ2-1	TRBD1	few	TGTGCCAGCAGCTACCGGGACAGGGCAGTGGATGAGCAGTTCTTC	CASSYRDRAVDEQFF
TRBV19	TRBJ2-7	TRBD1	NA	TGTGCCAGCACGGACAGGGCTCTCCCAACCTACGAGCAGTACTTC	CASTDRALPTYEQYF
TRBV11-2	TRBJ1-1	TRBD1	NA	TGTGCCAGCAGCTCTAGGGACAGTAACAACTTGAACACTGAAGCTTTCTTT	CASSSRDSNNLNTEAFF
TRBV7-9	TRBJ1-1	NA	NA	TGTGCCAGCAGCTTAGACATCGGCTCGGGGACTGAAGCTTTCTTT	CASSLDIGSGTEAFF
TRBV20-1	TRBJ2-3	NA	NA	TGCAGTGCCCCTTTCACAGATACGCAGTATTTT	CSAPFTDTQYF
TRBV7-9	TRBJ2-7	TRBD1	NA	TGTGCCAGCAGCTCCCCCACCGGGACAGCCTACGAGCAGTACTTC	CASSSPTGTAYEQYF
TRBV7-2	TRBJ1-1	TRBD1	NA	TGTGCCAGCAGCTTACAGGGGGCCTCTGAAGCTTTCTTT	CASSLQGASEAFF
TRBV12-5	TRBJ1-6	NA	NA	TGTGCTAGTGGCATAGGTAGCAGGGGAGATTCACCCCTCCACTTT	CASGIGSRGDSPLHF
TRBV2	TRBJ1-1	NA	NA	TGTGCCAGCAGTCACCGGGACACAGCGCTCCGGGACACTGAAGCTTTCTTT	CASSHRDTALRDTEAFF
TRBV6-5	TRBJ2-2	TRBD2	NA	TGTGCCAGCAGTCTAGCGGGGCCGGGCACCGGGGAGCTGTTTTTT	CASSLAGPGTGELFF
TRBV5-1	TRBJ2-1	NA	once	TGCGCCAGCAGCTTGGATGGCTCAAGGACACGGGAGTTTGAGCAGTTCTTC	CASSLDGSRTREFEQFF
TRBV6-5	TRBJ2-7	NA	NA	TGTGCGTCGGGAGCCATGGGAGTGCAGTACTTC	CASGAMGVQYF
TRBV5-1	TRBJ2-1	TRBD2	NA	TGCGCCAGCAGCTTCTCCCGCGGGGGGGCCGGTGAGCAGTTCTTC	CASSFSRGGAGEQFF
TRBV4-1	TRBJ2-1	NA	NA	TGCGCCAGCAGCCCCCGACAGGTTGGGAGTGAGCAGTTCTTC	CASSPRQVGSEQFF
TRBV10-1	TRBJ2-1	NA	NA	TGCGCCAGCAGTGAGAGTCGAGCGGGCTCCTACAATGAGCAGTTCTTC	CASSESRAGSYNEQFF
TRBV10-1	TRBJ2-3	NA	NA	TGCGCCAGCAGTGAGTCGCACGTTAGCGGTAACACAGATACGCAGTATTTT	CASSESHVSGNTDTQYF
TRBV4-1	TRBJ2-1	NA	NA	TGCGCCAGCAGCTTCAGGGGCGTAGACTACAATGAGCAGTTCTTC	CASSFRGVDYNEQFF